This T cell receptor (beta chain) appears in the sequencing data of a study of blood T cells in healthy people across ages. For the second PCR, which ran for about 6 to 12 cycles, a sample-barcoded 5' primer and a J-beta primer mix were used. TCRdb re-derived calls from the 5' RACE reads in MiXCR, one entry per CDR3 protein. The sample has hundreds of thousands of distinct CDR3 sequences, around 48% seen once; the top ten hold 10% to 15%. The ends lost 1 base at V and 15 bases at J; junction bases unmatched: 7. Germline lookup yields CDR1 LGHDT and CDR2 YNNKEL (reference sequence). This CDR3 has 14 residues.

What was sequenced was blood. The V gene is TRBV3-1, the J gene TRBJ2-1; 12 bases agree with TRBD2. The clonotype was recovered from a man in his thirties or forties in good health. The CDR3 region is CASSQGTSGAPRFF. CDR3 in DNA: TGTGCCAGCAGCCAAGGGACTAGCGGGGCCCCCCGGTTCTTC.